This T cell receptor (beta chain) was recorded in a study of blood T cell repertoires in COVID-19. Original data processing: How many nucleated cells were present was estimated from reference gene primer amplification. Method: immunoSEQ multiplex PCR; TCRdb's copy keeps in-frame clones and lacks some. V, J and clone size derive from that table, while D and trimming were established from the DNA sequence. The sample consists of about 130,000 clones, around 76% of them appearing once. The Seattle site enrolled patients during active infection and followed them longitudinally. Trimming removed 2 bases from V and 2 bases from J, with 12 bases in between. This CDR3 spans 15 amino acids. CDR1 is SGHRS, CDR2 YFSETQ, per germline.

This receptor was identified in an elderly man with COVID-19, enrolled during active disease. The gene calls are TRBV5-1 and TRBJ2-3; TRBD2 is a possible D gene (6 bases). Sequencing input: peripheral blood. The CDR3 DNA reads as TGCGCCAGCAGCTTAGCGGGCAAGCCCACAGATACGCAGTATTTT. Amino acid sequence: CASSLAGKPTDTQYF.